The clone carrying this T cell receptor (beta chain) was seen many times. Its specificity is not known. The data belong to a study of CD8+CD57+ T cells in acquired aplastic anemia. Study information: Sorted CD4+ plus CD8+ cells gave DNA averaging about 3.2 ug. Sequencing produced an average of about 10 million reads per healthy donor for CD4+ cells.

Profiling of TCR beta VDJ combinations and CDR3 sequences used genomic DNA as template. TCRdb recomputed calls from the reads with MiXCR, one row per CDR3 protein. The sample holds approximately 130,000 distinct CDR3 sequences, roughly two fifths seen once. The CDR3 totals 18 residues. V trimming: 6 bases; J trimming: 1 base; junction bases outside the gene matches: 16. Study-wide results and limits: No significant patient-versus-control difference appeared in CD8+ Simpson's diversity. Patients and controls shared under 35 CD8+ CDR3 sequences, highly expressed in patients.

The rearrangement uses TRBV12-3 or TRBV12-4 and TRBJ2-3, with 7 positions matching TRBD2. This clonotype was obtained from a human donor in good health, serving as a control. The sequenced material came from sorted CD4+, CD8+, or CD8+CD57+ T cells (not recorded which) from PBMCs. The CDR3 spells CASSPRWRGGGGTDTQYF. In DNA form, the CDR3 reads TGTGCCAGCAGCCCGCGGTGGCGTGGGGGAGGGGGCACAGATACGCAGTATTTT.